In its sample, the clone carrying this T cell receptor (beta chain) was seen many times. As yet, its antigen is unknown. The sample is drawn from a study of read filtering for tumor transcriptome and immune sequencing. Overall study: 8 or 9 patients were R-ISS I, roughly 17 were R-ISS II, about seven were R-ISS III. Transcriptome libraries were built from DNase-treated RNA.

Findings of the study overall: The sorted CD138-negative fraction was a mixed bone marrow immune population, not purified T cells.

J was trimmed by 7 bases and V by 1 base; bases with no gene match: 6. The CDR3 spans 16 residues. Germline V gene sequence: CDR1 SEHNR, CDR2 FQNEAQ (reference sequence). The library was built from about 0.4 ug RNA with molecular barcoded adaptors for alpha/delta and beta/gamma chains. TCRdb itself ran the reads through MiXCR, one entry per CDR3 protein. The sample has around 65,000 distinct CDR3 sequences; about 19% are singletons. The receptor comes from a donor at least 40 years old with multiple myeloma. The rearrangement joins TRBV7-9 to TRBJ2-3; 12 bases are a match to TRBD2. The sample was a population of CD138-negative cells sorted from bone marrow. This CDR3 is CASSLDSTSGSHTQYF. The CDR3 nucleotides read TGTGCCAGCAGCTTAGATTCGACTAGCGGGAGTCATACGCAGTATTTT.